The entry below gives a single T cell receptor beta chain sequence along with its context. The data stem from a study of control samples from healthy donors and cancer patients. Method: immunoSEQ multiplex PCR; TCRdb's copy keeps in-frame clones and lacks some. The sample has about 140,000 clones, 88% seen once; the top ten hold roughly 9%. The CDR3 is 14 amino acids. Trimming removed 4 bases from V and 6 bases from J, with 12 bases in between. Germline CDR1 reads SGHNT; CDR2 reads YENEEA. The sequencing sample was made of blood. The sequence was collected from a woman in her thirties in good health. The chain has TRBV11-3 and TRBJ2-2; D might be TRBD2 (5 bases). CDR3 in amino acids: CASSSGSGAGELFF. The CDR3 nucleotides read TGTGCCAGCAGCTCCGGGTCCGGGGCCGGGGAGCTGTTTTTT. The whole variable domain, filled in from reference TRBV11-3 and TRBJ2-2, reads EAGVVQSPRYKIIEKKQPVAFWCNPISGHNTLYWYLQNLGQGPELLIRYENEEAVDDSQLPKDRFSAERLKGVDSTLKIQPAELGDSAVYLCASSSGSGAGELFFGEGSRLTVL.